The T cell receptor (beta chain) described here comes from a study of shared clonotypes between healthy human individuals. Trimming cost V 7 bases and J 2 bases, with 17 bases left between them. The CDR3 length is 15 residues. Per the germline V gene, CDR1 is MNHEY and CDR2 is SVGAGI. Generated by immunoSEQ multiplex PCR, the TCRdb table keeps only in-frame clones and is missing some. This sample has about 1 million clones, with roughly 75% found just once. The sample consisted of memory CD4+ T cells sorted from blood. Indicated subset: CD45RA-negative fraction. The sequence derives from a man between 18 and 35 years old in good health. The chain carries TRBV6-5 and TRBJ1-2, with a possible D match to TRBD1 (5 bases). The CDR3 nucleotides are TGTGCCAGCACCCAAAGTGGGGGAAGCAACTATGGCTACACCTTC. It codes for CASTQSGGSNYGYTF.